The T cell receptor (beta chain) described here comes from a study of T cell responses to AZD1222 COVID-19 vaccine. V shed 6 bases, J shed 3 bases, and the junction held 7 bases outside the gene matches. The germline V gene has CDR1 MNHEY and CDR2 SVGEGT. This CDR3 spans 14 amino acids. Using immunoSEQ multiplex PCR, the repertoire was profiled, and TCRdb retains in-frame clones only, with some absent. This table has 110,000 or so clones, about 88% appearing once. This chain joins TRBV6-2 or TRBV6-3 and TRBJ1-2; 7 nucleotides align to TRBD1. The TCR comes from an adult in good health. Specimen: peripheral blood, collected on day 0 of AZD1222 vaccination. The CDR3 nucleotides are TGTGCCAGCAGCAGCCTCGGACAGGACTATGGCTACACCTTC. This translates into CASSSLGQDYGYTF.